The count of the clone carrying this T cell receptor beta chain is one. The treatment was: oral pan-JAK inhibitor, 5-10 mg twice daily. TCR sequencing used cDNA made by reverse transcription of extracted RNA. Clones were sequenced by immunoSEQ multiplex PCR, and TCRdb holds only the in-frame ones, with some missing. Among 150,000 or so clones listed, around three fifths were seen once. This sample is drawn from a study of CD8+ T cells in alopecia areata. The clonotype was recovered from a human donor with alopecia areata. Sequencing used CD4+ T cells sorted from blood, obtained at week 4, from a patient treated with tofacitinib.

The CDR3 DNA follows: TGTGCCAGCAGCCACCCCGGACAGGGCTATGGCTACACCTTC. Translated: CASSHPGQGYGYTF. The chain couples TRBV7-9 to TRBJ1-2, with 8 bases lining up with TRBD1. Germline values: CDR1 SEHNR, CDR2 FQNEAQ (reference sequence). V lost 5 bases, J lost 4 bases, and 6 bases stayed unmatched. The CDR3 runs to 14 residues.